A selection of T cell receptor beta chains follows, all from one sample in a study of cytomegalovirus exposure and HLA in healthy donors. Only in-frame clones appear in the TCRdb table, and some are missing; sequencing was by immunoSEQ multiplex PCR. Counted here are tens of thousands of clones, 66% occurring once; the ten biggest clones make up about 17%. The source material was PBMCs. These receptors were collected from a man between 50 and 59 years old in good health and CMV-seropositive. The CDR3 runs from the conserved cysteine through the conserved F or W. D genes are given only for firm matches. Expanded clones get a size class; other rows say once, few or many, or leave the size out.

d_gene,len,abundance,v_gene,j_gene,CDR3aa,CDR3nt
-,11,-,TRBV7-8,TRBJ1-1,CASSPLTEAFF,TGTGCCAGCAGCCCCCTCACTGAAGCTTTCTTT
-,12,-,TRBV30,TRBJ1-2,CAWSVGGGGYTF,TGTGCCTGGAGTGTAGGTGGCGGTGGCTACACCTTC
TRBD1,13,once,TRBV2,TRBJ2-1,CASNRDSYNEQFF,TGTGCCAGCAACCGGGACAGCTACAATGAGCAGTTCTTC
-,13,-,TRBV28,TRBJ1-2,CASTIQDNYGYTF,TGTGCCAGCACCATACAGGATAACTATGGCTACACCTTC
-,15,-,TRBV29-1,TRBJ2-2,CGARHRLVDTGELFF,TGCGGCGCAAGACATCGCTTGGTGGACACCGGGGAGCTGTTTTTT
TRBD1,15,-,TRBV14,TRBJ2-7,CASSHLGTGTYEQYF,TGTGCCAGCAGCCACCTCGGGACAGGGACCTACGAGCAGTACTTC
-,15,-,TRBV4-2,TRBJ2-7,CASSQGVQSSYEQYF,TGTGCCAGCAGCCAAGGCGTTCAAAGCTCCTACGAGCAGTACTTC
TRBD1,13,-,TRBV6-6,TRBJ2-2,CASSPRGTGELFF,TGTGCCAGCAGCCCCAGGGGGACCGGGGAGCTGTTTTTT
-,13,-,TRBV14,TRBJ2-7,CASSPSTGMGQYF,TGTGCCAGCAGCCCTTCGACAGGTATGGGACAGTACTTC
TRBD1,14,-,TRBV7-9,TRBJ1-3,CASSWDSSGNTIYF,TGTGCCAGCAGCTGGGACAGCTCTGGAAACACCATATATTTT
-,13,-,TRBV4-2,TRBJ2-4,CASSHSGENIQYF,TGTGCCAGCAGCCATTCCGGGGAAAACATTCAGTACTTC
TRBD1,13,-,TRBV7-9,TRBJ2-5,CASSSGTGRAQYF,TGTGCCAGCAGCTCTGGGACAGGTAGGGCCCAGTACTTC
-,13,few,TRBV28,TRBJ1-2,CASTLGGFYGYTF,TGTGCCAGCACTCTGGGAGGATTCTATGGCTACACCTTC
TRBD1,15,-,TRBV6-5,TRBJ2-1,CASSAGTGVYNEQFF,TGTGCCAGCAGCGCCGGGACAGGGGTTTACAATGAGCAGTTCTTC
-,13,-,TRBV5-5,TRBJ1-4,CASSFTRWEKLFF,TGTGCCAGCAGCTTTACCCGGTGGGAAAAACTGTTTTTT
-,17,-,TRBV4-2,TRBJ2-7,CASSHSNTGTRGYEQYF,TGTGCCAGCAGCCACTCTAACACCGGGACCAGGGGCTACGAGCAGTACTTC
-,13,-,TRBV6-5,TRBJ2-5,CASSYPGVETQYF,TGTGCCAGCAGTTACCCGGGGGTAGAGACCCAGTACTTC
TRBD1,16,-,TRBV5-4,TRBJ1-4,CASSLLRGQANEKLFF,TGTGCCAGCAGCTTGCTCAGGGGGCAAGCTAATGAAAAACTGTTTTTT
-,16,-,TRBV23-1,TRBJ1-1,CASSHHFDRSTTEAFF,TGCGCCAGCAGTCATCATTTCGACAGGTCGACCACTGAAGCTTTCTTT
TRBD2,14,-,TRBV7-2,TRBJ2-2,CASSVQGGTGELFF,TGTGCCAGCAGCGTTCAGGGAGGGACCGGGGAGCTGTTTTTT
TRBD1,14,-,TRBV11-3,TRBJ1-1,CASSSQGASTEAFF,TGTGCCAGCAGCAGTCAGGGGGCGAGCACTGAAGCTTTCTTT
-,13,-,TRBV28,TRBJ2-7,CASSLSGSTRQYF,TGTGCCAGCAGTTTATCAGGCTCCACCCGGCAGTACTTC
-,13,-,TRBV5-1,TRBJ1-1,CASSPTGDTEAFF,TGCGCCAGCAGCCCTACCGGGGACACTGAAGCTTTCTTT
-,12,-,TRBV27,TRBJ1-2,CASSEPQGSYTF,TGTGCCAGCAGTGAACCCCAGGGAAGCTACACCTTC
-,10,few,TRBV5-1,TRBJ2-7,CASRGDEQYF,TGCGCCAGCAGAGGGGACGAGCAGTACTTC
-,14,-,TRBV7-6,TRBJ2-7,CASSFSGGRDEQYF,TGTGCCAGCAGCTTTAGCGGCGGGCGAGACGAGCAGTACTTC
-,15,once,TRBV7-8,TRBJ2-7,CASSLEWRGPYEQYF,TGTGCCAGCAGCTTAGAATGGAGGGGCCCCTACGAGCAGTACTTC